This T cell receptor (beta chain) was recorded in a study of post-analysis software for immune sequencing data. Study-level results: The five TRBV segments detected at higher frequency in patients than in controls included TRBV5-6, TRBV5-1 and TRBV20-1.

Unique molecular identifiers were present in the TCR beta cDNA libraries. TCRdb passed the PCR reads through MiXCR, listing each CDR3 protein once. The sample carries about 460,000 distinct CDR3 sequences, around 40% recorded once. Germline V CDR1 and CDR2: LGHDT, YNNKEL (reference sequence). Trimming took 3 bases from V and 8 from J, leaving 10 bases between them. There are 12 residues in the CDR3. Points on this clonotype: The target antigen is unknown.

Input material: blood. The J gene is TRBJ1-2, the V gene TRBV3-1, with D unclear. This TCR derives from a girl aged 10 to 17 with multiple sclerosis. For the CDR3, the DNA is TGTGCCAGCAGCCAGTCCCTCTACGGCTACACCTTC. Protein sequence: CASSQSLYGYTF. Full variable domain (remainder filled in from reference TRBV3-1 and TRBJ1-2): DTAVSQTPKYLVTQMGNDKSIKCEQNLGHDTMYWYKQDSKKFLKIMFSYNNKELIINETVPNRFSPKSPDKAHLNLHINSLELGDSAVYFCASSQSLYGYTFGSGTRLTVV.